The clone carrying this T cell receptor beta chain is large (0.1 to 1%) in the sample. What it binds is unknown. Findings and caveats of the study: Tumor memory CD4+ T cell TCR gene usage clustered with blood and lymph node memory CD4+ cells and lymph node naive CD4+ cells. Around 12% of tumor Treg sequences matched naive CD4+ cells. Tumor-infiltrating Treg TCR alpha and beta sequences overlapped most with tumor naive CD4+ T cells, then blood naive.

Trimming took off 5 bases at V and 2 bases at J, with 6 bases between the two ends. The CDR3 spans 12 residues. Purified naive CD4+ T cells were depleted of CD25+ Tregs. The TRBV12-4/TRBJ1-2 clonotypes were amplified using barcode primers with ligated adaptors. TCRdb re-derived calls from the multiplex PCR reads in MiXCR, one entry per CDR3 protein. Here the sample spans about 220 distinct CDR3 sequences, 6.6% being singletons. Source material: tumor-infiltrating naive CD4+ T cells sorted from the breast tumor. The subset here: naive CD4+ T cells, CD4+CD45RA+CD25-. J is TRBJ1-2 and V is TRBV12-3 or TRBV12-4; a possible D gene is TRBD1 (6 bases). This receptor was obtained from a female donor with breast cancer. CDR3 nucleotide sequence: TGTGCCAGCAGTGGACAGAACTATGGCTACACCTTC. It is translated as CASSGQNYGYTF.